This T cell receptor (beta chain) was retrieved from a study of cytomegalovirus exposure and HLA in healthy donors. Researchers ran the PCR with 60 Vbeta and 13 Jbeta primers. Generated by immunoSEQ multiplex PCR, the TCRdb table keeps only in-frame clones and is missing some. The table for this sample gives tens of thousands of clones. As regards this clone: What it binds is not known.

Broader study findings: Earlier findings revealed that most TCR beta V segments proved productive either about 90% or about 30% of the time.

This CDR3 is 13 amino acids long. Germline V gene lookup returns CDR1 SGHRS and CDR2 YFSETQ. V lost 4 bases and J 9 bases, leaving 14 bases between the germline ends. The donors, nominally healthy at sampling, likely had unrecorded immune exposures. This TCR came from a female donor in good health and CMV-seronegative. Sequencing was carried out using PBMCs. The J gene is TRBJ2-1, the V gene TRBV5-1; D is undetermined. CDR3: CASSLNLGSEQFF. The CDR3 coding sequence is TGCGCCAGCAGCCTAAATTTGGGCAGTGAGCAGTTCTTC. The variable domain in full, with the rest retrieved from reference TRBV5-1 and TRBJ2-1, is KAGVTQTPRYLIKTRGQQVTLSCSPISGHRSVSWYQQTPGQGLQFLFEYFSETQRNKGNFPGRFSGRQFSNSRSEMNVSTLELGDSALYLCASSLNLGSEQFFGPGTRLTVL.